The clone carrying this TCR beta chain has just a few counts. This entry belongs to a study of blood T cell repertoires in COVID-19. Study-wide context: From the United States, Italy and Spain came samples of acute and convalescent COVID-19. PBMCs, B-cell-depleted T cells, or T cells provided the cDNA or gDNA that made up the material.

In the original analysis: Amplification of reference gene primers was used by the study to estimate nucleated cell counts. The table came from immunoSEQ multiplex PCR; TCRdb's copy has only in-frame clones and leaves some out. V and J calls and clone size follow that table, whereas D and trimming were derived from the DNA. The sample includes 150,000 to 200,000 clones, around nine tenths seen only once; the top ten take roughly 3.7%. This CDR3 contains 14 residues. The germline V gene encodes CDR1 LNHDA and CDR2 SQIVND (reference sequence). V trimming: 5 bases; J trimming: 5 bases; junction bases outside the gene matches: 2.

The TCR sequence derives from a man aged 18-30 years with active or convalescent COVID-19. What was sequenced was peripheral blood. This chain links TRBV19 with TRBJ2-2, with TRBD2 identical over 10 bases. The CDR3 loop reads CASSAAGGTGELFF. The CDR3 DNA sequence: TGTGCCAGTAGTGCAGCGGGGGGGACCGGGGAGCTGTTTTTT.